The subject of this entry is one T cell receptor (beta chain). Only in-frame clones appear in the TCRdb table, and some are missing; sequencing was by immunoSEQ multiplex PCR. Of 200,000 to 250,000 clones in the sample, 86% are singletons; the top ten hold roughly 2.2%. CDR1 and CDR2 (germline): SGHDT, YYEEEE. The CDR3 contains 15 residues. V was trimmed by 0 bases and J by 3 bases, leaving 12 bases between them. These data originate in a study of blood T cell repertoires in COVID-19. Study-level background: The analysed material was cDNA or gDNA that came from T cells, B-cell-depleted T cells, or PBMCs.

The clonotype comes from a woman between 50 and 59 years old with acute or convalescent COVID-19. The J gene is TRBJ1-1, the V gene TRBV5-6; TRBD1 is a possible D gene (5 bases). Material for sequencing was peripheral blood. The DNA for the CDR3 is TGTGCCAGCAGCTTGGAGGGGAGGGTGCACACTGAAGCTTTCTTT. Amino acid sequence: CASSLEGRVHTEAFF.